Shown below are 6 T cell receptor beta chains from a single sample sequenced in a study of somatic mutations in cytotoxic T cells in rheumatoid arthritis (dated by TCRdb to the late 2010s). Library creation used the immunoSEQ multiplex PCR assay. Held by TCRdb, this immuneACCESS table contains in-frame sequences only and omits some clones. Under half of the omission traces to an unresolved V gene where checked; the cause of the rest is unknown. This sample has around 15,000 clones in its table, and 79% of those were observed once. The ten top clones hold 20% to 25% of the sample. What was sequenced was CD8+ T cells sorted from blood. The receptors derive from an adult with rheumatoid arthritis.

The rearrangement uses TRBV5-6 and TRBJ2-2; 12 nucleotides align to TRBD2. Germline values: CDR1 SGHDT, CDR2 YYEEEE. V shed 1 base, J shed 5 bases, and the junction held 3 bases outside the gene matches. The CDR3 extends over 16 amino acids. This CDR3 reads CASSLWTSGITGELFF. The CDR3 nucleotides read TGTGCCAGCAGCTTGTGGACTAGCGGGATTACCGGGGAGCTGTTTTTT.

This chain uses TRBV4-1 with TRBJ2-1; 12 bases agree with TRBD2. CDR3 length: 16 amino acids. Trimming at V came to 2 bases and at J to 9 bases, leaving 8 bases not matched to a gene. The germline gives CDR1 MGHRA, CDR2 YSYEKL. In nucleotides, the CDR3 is TGCGCCAGCAGCCAACTGAGACTAGCGGGAGACCTTGAGCAGTTCTTC. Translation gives CASSQLRLAGDLEQFF.

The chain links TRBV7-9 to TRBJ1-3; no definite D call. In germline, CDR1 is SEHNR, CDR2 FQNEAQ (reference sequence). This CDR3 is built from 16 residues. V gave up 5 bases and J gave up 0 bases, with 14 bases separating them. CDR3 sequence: CASSPYGVLSGNTIYF. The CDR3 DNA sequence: TGTGCCAGCAGCCCCTACGGAGTCCTCTCTGGAAACACCATATATTTT.

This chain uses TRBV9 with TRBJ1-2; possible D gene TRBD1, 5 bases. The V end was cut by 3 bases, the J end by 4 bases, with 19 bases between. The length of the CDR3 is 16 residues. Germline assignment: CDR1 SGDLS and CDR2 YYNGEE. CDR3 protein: CASSERSTVVGYGYTF. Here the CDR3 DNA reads TGTGCCAGCAGCGAGAGATCGACAGTCGTCGGCTATGGCTACACCTTC.

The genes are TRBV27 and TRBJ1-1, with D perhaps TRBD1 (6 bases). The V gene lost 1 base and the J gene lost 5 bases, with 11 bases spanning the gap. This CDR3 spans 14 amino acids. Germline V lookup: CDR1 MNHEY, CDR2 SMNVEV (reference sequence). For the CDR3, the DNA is TGTGCCAGCAGTTTATTGGGGGGCGAGACTGAAGCTTTCTTT. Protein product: CASSLLGGETEAFF.

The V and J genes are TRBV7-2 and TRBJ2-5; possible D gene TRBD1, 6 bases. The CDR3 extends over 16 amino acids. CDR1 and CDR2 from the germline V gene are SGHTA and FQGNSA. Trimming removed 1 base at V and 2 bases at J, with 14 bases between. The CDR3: CASSLDGTQGQETQYF. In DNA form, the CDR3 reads TGTGCCAGCAGCTTAGATGGGACCCAGGGGCAAGAGACCCAGTACTTC.